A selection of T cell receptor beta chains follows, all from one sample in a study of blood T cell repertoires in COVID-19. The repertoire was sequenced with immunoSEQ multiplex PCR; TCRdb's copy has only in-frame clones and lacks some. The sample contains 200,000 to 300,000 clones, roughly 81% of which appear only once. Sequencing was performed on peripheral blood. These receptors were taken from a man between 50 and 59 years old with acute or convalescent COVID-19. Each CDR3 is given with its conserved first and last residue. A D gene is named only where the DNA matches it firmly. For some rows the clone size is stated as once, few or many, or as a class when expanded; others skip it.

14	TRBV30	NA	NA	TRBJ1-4	TGTGCCTGGAGTCTTGGGTTCGAGTTGGAGGAACTGTTTTTT	CAWSLGFELEELFF
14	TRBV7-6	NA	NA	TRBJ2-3	TGTGCCAGCAGCCAAGCGGTACTCACAGATACGCAGTATTTT	CASSQAVLTDTQYF
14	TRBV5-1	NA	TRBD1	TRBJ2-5	TGCGCCAGCTCAACAGGGGACCCCGGAGAGACCCAGTACTTC	CASSTGDPGETQYF
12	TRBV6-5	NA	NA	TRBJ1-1	TGTGCCAGCAGGGGGACTTATAGTGAAGCTTTCTTT	CASRGTYSEAFF
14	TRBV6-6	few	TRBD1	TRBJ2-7	TGTGCCAGCAGTCCACAGGGGCCTACCTACGAGCAGTACTTC	CASSPQGPTYEQYF
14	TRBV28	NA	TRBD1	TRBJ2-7	TGTGCCAGCAGTTTCCCCGGGACAGGCTACGAGCAGTACTTC	CASSFPGTGYEQYF
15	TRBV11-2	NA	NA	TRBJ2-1	TGTGCCACTCAATCCCCGGACAGCCGGTACAATGAGCAGTTCTTC	CATQSPDSRYNEQFF
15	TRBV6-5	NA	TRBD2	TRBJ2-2	TGTGCCAGCAGCCAGGGGACTAGCGTAATCGGGGAGCTGTTTTTT	CASSQGTSVIGELFF
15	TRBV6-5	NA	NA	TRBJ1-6	TGTGCCAGCAGTTACTCGAACCAGGGGCGTTCACCCCTCCACTTT	CASSYSNQGRSPLHF
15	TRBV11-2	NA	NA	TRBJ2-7	TGTGCCAGCAGCTTAGTTACTCCATGGGGAGACGAGCAGTACTTC	CASSLVTPWGDEQYF
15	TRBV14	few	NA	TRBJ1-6	TGTGCCAGCAGCCAAGATAGGGGGGGCTACTCACCCCTCCACTTT	CASSQDRGGYSPLHF
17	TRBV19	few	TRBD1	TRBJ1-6	TGTGCCAGTAGTACCCGGACAGGGGTACCTAATAATTCACCCCTCCACTTT	CASSTRTGVPNNSPLHF
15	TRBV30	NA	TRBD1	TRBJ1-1	TGTGCCTGGAGTATGAGAGGGGGCGCAAACACTGAAGCTTTCTTT	CAWSMRGGANTEAFF
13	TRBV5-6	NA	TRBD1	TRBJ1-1	TGTGCCAGCAGCTTTCAGGGGGGAACTGAAGCTTTCTTT	CASSFQGGTEAFF
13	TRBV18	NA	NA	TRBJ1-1	TGTGCCAGCTCACTCACACAGGGTACTGAAGCTTTCTTT	CASSLTQGTEAFF
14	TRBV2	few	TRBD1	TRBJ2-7	TGTGCCAGCACAAGACAGGGGGCTTCCTACGAGCAGTACTTC	CASTRQGASYEQYF
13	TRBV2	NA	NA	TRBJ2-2	TGTGCCAGCAGAGGACAGCATGGCGGGGAGCTGTTTTTT	CASRGQHGGELFF
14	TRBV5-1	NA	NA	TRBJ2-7	TGCGCCAGCAGCTTGGGTCAGGGGAGCGGCGAGCAGTACTTC	CASSLGQGSGEQYF
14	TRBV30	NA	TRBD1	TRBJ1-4	TGTGCCTGGAGTATTACAGGGGTCCTTGAAAAACTGTTTTTT	CAWSITGVLEKLFF
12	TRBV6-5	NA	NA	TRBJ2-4	TGTGCCAGCATGGTGGGAAGGGGCATTCAGTACTTC	CASMVGRGIQYF
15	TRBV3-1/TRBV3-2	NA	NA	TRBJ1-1	TGTGCCAGCAGCCAAATATTTGCGGGGAACACTGAAGCTTTCTTT	CASSQIFAGNTEAFF
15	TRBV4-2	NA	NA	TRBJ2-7	TGTGCCAGCAGCTTCCGACAGGAAAGCTCCTACGAGCAGTACTTC	CASSFRQESSYEQYF
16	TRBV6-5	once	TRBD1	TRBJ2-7	TGTGCCAGCAGTTCGGGGGACAGGGTCGGCGCCTACGAGCAGTACTTC	CASSSGDRVGAYEQYF
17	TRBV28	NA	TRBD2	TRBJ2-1	TGTGCCAGCAGTCCCGGGACTAGCGGGAGTCCCTACAATGAGCAGTTCTTC	CASSPGTSGSPYNEQFF
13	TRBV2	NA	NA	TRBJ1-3	TGTGCCAGCAGTGCACCGACAGGAAACACCATATATTTT	CASSAPTGNTIYF
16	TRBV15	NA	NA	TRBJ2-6	TGTGCCACCAGCAGAGATCAGGGGTCTGGGGCCAACGTCCTGACTTTC	CATSRDQGSGANVLTF
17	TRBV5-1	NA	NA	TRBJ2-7	TGCGCCAGCAGCTTTCTCCCTGGCGCGACAAGCTCCTACGAGCAGTACTTC	CASSFLPGATSSYEQYF
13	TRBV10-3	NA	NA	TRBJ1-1	TGTGCCATCAGTGAAACAGCGAACACTGAAGCTTTCTTT	CAISETANTEAFF
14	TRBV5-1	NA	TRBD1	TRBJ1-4	TGCGCCAGCAGCTTGCAGGGGGCGAATGAAAAACTGTTTTTT	CASSLQGANEKLFF
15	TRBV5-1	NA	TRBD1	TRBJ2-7	TGCGCCAGCAGCTTGAGAGACAGGGGTCGAAGCGAGCAGTACTTC	CASSLRDRGRSEQYF
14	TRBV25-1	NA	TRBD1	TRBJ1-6	TGTGCCAGCACCCCGACAGGGTTCAATTCACCCCTCCACTTT	CASTPTGFNSPLHF
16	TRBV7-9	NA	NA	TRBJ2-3	TGTGCCAGCGTCCCAAAATTCCGACTAGGTGGAGATACGCAGTATTTT	CASVPKFRLGGDTQYF
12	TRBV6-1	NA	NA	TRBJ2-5	TGTGCCAGCAGTGACCCAGGGGAGACCCAGTACTTC	CASSDPGETQYF
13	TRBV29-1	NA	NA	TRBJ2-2	TGCAGCGGAACAGGGAGGGGAACCGGGGAGCTGTTTTTT	CSGTGRGTGELFF
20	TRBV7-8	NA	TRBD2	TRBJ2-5	TGTGCCAGCAGCTTAGCCCGTTCTTACTGGGAGACTAGCGAACAAGAGACCCAGTACTTC	CASSLARSYWETSEQETQYF
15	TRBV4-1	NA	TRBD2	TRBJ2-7	TGCGCCAGCAGCCAAGGACTAGCGGGCCCCTACGAGCAGTACTTC	CASSQGLAGPYEQYF
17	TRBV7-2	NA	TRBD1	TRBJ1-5	TGTGCCAGCAGCTTAGATTTTACGGGACAGGGGAATCAGCCCCAGCATTTT	CASSLDFTGQGNQPQHF
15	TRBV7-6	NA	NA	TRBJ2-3	TGTGCCAGCAGCTTAGTACCCGAAGGGGTGGATACGCAGTATTTT	CASSLVPEGVDTQYF
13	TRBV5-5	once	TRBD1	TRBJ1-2	TGTGCCAGCAGCCTTGACAGGGTCTATGGCTACACCTTC	CASSLDRVYGYTF
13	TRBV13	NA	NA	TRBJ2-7	TGTGCCAGCAGGGACCGTGGGGGGTCCGAGCAGTACTTC	CASRDRGGSEQYF
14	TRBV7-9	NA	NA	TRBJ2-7	TGTGCCAGCAGCTTAGCGGGGGCTTACTACGAGCAGTACTTC	CASSLAGAYYEQYF
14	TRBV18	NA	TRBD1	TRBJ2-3	TGTGCCAGCTCGCCGGGACAGGCGACAGATCCGCAGTATTTT	CASSPGQATDPQYF
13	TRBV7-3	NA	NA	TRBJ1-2	TGTGCCAGCAGCTTACGGGTGGACTATGGCTACACCTTC	CASSLRVDYGYTF
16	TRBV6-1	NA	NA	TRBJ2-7	TGTGCCAGCAGTGCCCCGAGAGACAGGTCCAAGCACGAGCAGTACTTC	CASSAPRDRSKHEQYF
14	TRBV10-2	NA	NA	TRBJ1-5	TGCGCCAGCAGTGACCCCTTACTCAATCAGCCCCAGCATTTT	CASSDPLLNQPQHF
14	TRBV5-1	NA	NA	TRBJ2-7	TGCGCCAGCAGCCCTGGGACTGCCCTCTACGAGCAGTACTTC	CASSPGTALYEQYF
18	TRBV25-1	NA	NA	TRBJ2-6	TGTGCCAGCTTTGGACAGCCATTGTCCCCCACTGGGGCCAACGTCCTGACTTTC	CASFGQPLSPTGANVLTF
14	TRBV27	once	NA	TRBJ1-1	TGTGCCAGCAGTGAGGGAACTATGAACACTGAAGCTTTCTTT	CASSEGTMNTEAFF
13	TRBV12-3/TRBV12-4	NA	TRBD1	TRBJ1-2	TGTGCCAGCGGGGAGGACAGGGAGGATGGCTACACCTTC	CASGEDREDGYTF
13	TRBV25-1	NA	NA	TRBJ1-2	TGTGCCAGCACCCCGGATGGGGGGGGTGGCTACACCTTC	CASTPDGGGGYTF
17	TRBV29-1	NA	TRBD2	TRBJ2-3	TGCAGCGTTGAACGTCCCGGGACTAGCAGTAGCACAGATACGCAGTATTTT	CSVERPGTSSSTDTQYF
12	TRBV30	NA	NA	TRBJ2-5	TGTGCCGGAGCCGGGAGTCGAGAGACCCAGTACTTC	CAGAGSRETQYF
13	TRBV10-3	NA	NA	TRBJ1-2	TGTGCCATCAGTAACCGGGACATGGGTGGCTACACCTTC	CAISNRDMGGYTF
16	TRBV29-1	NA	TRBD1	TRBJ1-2	TGCAGCGCCCCCCGCAATGACAGGGACAGAAACTATGGCTACACCTTC	CSAPRNDRDRNYGYTF
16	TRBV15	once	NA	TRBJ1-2	TGTGCCACCAGCATCAGTGGGGCCAGCCTAATTTCGGGCTACACCTTC	CATSISGASLISGYTF
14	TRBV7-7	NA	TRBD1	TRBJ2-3	TGTGCTAGCAGCCCCAGGACAGGGGGAGATACGCAGTATTTT	CASSPRTGGDTQYF
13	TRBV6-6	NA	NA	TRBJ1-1	TGTGCCAGTAAAACAGGGACGAACACTGAAGCTTTCTTT	CASKTGTNTEAFF
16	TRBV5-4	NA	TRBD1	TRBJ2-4	TGTGCCAGCAGCGCCGGGGTGGGGACAGAAAAAAACATTCAGTACTTC	CASSAGVGTEKNIQYF
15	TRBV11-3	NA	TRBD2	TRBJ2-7	TGTGCCAGCAGCTTCGGTAGCGGGAGTATCGACGAGCAGTACTTC	CASSFGSGSIDEQYF
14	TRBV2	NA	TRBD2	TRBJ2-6	TGTGCCAGCAGGGTTAGCGGGGGAGCCAACGTCCTGACTTTC	CASRVSGGANVLTF